One and the same sample provided the 24 T cell receptor beta chains below, sequenced in a study of T cell responses to AZD1222 COVID-19 vaccine. The protocol was immunoSEQ multiplex PCR, while the TCRdb copy is restricted to in-frame clones and leaves out a portion. The sample contains 90,000 to 100,000 clones, around nine tenths of which appear only once. The material sequenced was peripheral blood, taken on day 0 of AZD1222 vaccination. Receptor source: an adult in good health.

The chain has TRBV10-3 and TRBJ2-2; 9 positions agree with TRBD2. Trimming at V came to 7 bases and at J to 0 bases, leaving 9 bases not matched to a gene. CDR1 is ENHRY and CDR2 is SYGVKD in the germline V gene. CDR3 size: 17 residues. CDR3 sequence: CAIKLGSGSANTGELFF. In DNA, the CDR3 is TGTGCCATCAAGTTGGGTAGCGGGAGCGCGAACACCGGGGAGCTGTTTTTT.

This chain uses TRBV28 with TRBJ2-7, with 7 bases lining up with TRBD1. The CDR3 totals 15 residues. J gave up 2 bases and V 5 bases, and 9 bases lay outside the gene matches. Germline CDR1 MDHEN, CDR2 SYDVKM. The CDR3 spells CASSRQGDPPYEQYF. The CDR3, as DNA: TGTGCCAGCAGTCGACAGGGAGACCCTCCCTACGAGCAGTACTTC.

The chain links TRBV7-9 to TRBJ2-7; a possible D gene is TRBD1 (6 bases). The CDR3 is 12 residues long. The germline V gene has CDR1 SEHNR and CDR2 FQNEAQ (reference sequence). V was trimmed by 10 bases and J by 3 bases, leaving 13 bases between them. Written as DNA, the CDR3 is TGTGCCACAGGGGCCCCGAGCTACGAGCAGTACTTC. Translated, it gives CATGAPSYEQYF.

The V gene is TRBV21-1, the J gene TRBJ2-2. TRBV21-1 is noted as a pseudogene. The CDR3 runs to 15 residues. In DNA form, the CDR3 reads TGTGCCAGCAGTGCTAGGTGGCAGGTCCCCGGGGAGCTGTTTTTT. Amino acids: CASSARWQVPGELFF.

This sequence joins TRBV6-2 or TRBV6-3 and TRBJ2-1, with TRBD2 matching over 10 bases. CDR3 length: 21 amino acids. Germline loops: CDR1 MNHEY, CDR2 SVGEGT. The junction had 23 bases not matched to a gene; V was cut back by 2 bases and J by 7 bases. The CDR3 loop reads CASSYSITSGTKYPNRNEQFF. The CDR3 DNA reads as TGTGCCAGCAGTTACAGTATTACTAGCGGGACCAAGTACCCTAATAGGAATGAGCAGTTCTTC.

This clone was detected only once. The CDR3 protein is CATSDSHSPNEQFF. DNA for the CDR3: TGTGCCACCAGTGATTCCCACTCCCCCAATGAGCAGTTCTTC. J is TRBJ2-1 and V is TRBV24-1, with D uncertain. With 2 bases removed from V and 6 bases from J, the gap between germline ends came to 10 bases. Germline lookup yields CDR1 KGHDR and CDR2 SFDVKD. This CDR3 has 14 residues.

The genes are TRBV4-3 and TRBJ2-6; TRBD1 might be the D (6 bases). This CDR3 contains 17 residues. V was trimmed by 3 bases and J by 2 bases, leaving 14 bases between them. Germline V gives CDR1 LGHNA, CDR2 YSLEER. The CDR3 loop reads CASSQTRDTTGANVLTF. In DNA, the CDR3 is TGCGCCAGCAGCCAGACCCGGGACACCACTGGGGCCAACGTCCTGACTTTC.

In this sample, this clone turned up once. The chain has TRBV6-5 and TRBJ2-7; perhaps TRBD1 as D (5 bases). Per germline, CDR1 MNHEY and CDR2 SVGAGI. Trimming left V 6 bases short and J 3 bases short, with 15 bases between. The CDR3 is 14 residues long. The CDR3, as DNA: TGTGCCAGCAGCTTAGACAGCAACCACTACGAGCAGTACTTC. Protein product: CASSLDSNHYEQYF.

The DNA for the CDR3 is TGTGCCACCAGCAGAGAAGAGGGCAATCAGCCCCAGCATTTT. As protein: CATSREEGNQPQHF. This chain joins TRBV15 and TRBJ1-5, with D unresolved. V lost 0 bases to trimming and J lost 2 bases, with 5 bases between them. CDR3 length: 14 amino acids. Per germline, CDR1 LNHNV and CDR2 YYDKDF (reference sequence).

The chain recombines TRBV28 with TRBJ1-1; the match to TRBD1 covers 7 bases. V was pared by 2 bases and J by 8 bases, with 8 bases of the junction left unmatched. The CDR3 consists of 14 residues. Germline values: CDR1 MDHEN, CDR2 SYDVKM. This chain's CDR3 is CASSLGSRTGEAFF. The CDR3 DNA follows: TGTGCCAGCAGTTTAGGATCTAGGACAGGAGAAGCTTTCTTT. The entire variable domain, with the rest obtained from reference TRBV28 and TRBJ1-1, is as follows: DVKVTQSSRYLVKRTGEKVFLECVQDMDHENMFWYRQDPGLGLRLIYFSYDVKMKEKGDIPEGYSVSREKKERFSLILESASTNQTSMYLCASSLGSRTGEAFFGQGTRLTVV.

V usage is TRBV28 and J usage is TRBJ2-1; D gene unclear. V shed 4 bases and J shed 0 bases, with 13 bases lying between them. The V gene's germline CDR1 is MDHEN and CDR2 SYDVKM. CDR3 length: 16 residues. The CDR3 is CASSSSGFSSYNEQFF. The CDR3, as DNA: TGTGCCAGCAGTTCTTCCGGGTTCAGCTCCTACAATGAGCAGTTCTTC.

The chain joins TRBV20-1 to TRBJ2-3; a weak D match, TRBD1 (5 bases). CDR1 and CDR2 from the germline V gene are DFQATT and SNEGSKA (reference sequence). The V gene lost 3 bases and the J gene lost 0 bases, with 7 bases spanning the gap. The CDR3 is made up of 13 amino acids. The DNA for the CDR3 is TGCAGTGCTAGTAGGGGAAGCACAGATACGCAGTATTTT. It is translated as CSASRGSTDTQYF.

V usage is TRBV5-4 and J usage is TRBJ1-2, with 8 bases aligning to TRBD1. This CDR3 is 16 amino acids long. Trimming removed 3 bases from V and 8 bases from J; junction bases left unmatched: 15. Germline V gives CDR1 SGHNT, CDR2 YYREEE (reference sequence). The CDR3 nucleotides are TGTGCCAGCAGCTCGGCGAAAGCAGGGGGCAGGTGGGGCTACACCTTC. Its protein is CASSSAKAGGRWGYTF.

The chain carries TRBV5-4 and TRBJ1-1, with unresolved D. Germline V gives CDR1 SGHNT, CDR2 YYREEE (reference sequence). The CDR3 runs to 14 residues. Trimming left V 2 bases short and J 1 base short, with 9 bases between. In nucleotides, the CDR3 is TGTGCCAGCAGCTTAGGACGGAGGAACACTGAAGCTTTCTTT. Its protein is CASSLGRRNTEAFF.

Notes on this clone: Distinct nucleotide sequences in the sample also encode this CDR3. The chain uses TRBV19 and TRBJ2-7; no reliable D call. This CDR3 is built from 13 residues. Germline V gene data show CDR1 as LNHDA and CDR2 as SQIVND (reference sequence). V lost 3 bases and J 1 base, leaving 7 bases between the germline ends. CDR3 nucleotides: TGTGCCAGTAGTATGGGCAGGTCCTACGAGCAGTACTTC. Encoded protein: CASSMGRSYEQYF.

The CDR3 loop is CASSLARPGEGYGYTF. The CDR3 DNA reads TGTGCCAGCAGCTTAGCGCGTCCGGGAGAGGGCTATGGCTACACCTTC. This chain connects TRBV7-8 to TRBJ1-2; D is undetermined. The germline gives CDR1 SGHVS, CDR2 FQNEAQ. The V gene lost 0 bases and the J gene lost 4 bases, with 15 bases spanning the gap. The CDR3 contains 16 residues.

As DNA, the CDR3 is TGTGCCAGCAGTAGATTCGGACAGGAGGGATGGTTCTTC. Encoded protein: CASSRFGQEGWFF. J is TRBJ2-1 and V is TRBV28; D might be TRBD1 (7 bases). The V gene lost 5 bases and the J gene lost 15 bases, with 20 bases spanning the gap. Germline CDR1 and CDR2: MDHEN and SYDVKM. The CDR3 has 13 residues.

V is TRBV6-2 or TRBV6-3 and J is TRBJ1-2, with 9 bases fitting TRBD1. Looked up from germline, CDR1 is MNHEY and CDR2 is SVGEGT. CDR3 length: 14 amino acids. V lost 5 bases to trimming and J lost 6 bases; unmatched junction nucleotides: 7. This CDR3 reads CASSRPGTGNGYTF. CDR3 bases: TGTGCCAGCAGTCGTCCCGGGACAGGGAATGGCTACACCTTC.

This chain uses TRBV9 with TRBJ2-7; D is possibly TRBD2 (7 bases). Germline values: CDR1 SGDLS, CDR2 YYNGEE. Trimming shortened V by 4 bases and J by 9 bases, and 23 bases separated the two germline ends. This CDR3 contains 15 residues. Here the CDR3 reads CASSPQAGAGDVQYF. In DNA form, the CDR3 reads TGTGCCAGCAGCCCCCAGGCGGGGGCAGGCGATGTGCAGTACTTC.

The rearrangement links TRBV28 to TRBJ2-7, with TRBD1 as a possible D gene (5 bases). This CDR3 spans 12 amino acids. Trimming left V 8 bases short and J 5 bases short, with 13 bases between. The V gene's germline CDR1 is MDHEN and CDR2 SYDVKM. The CDR3: CASEHRLNEQYF. CDR3 nucleotide sequence: TGTGCCAGCGAGCACAGGTTGAACGAGCAGTACTTC.

This chain links TRBV6-6 with TRBJ2-1, with D unresolved. V was clipped by 1 base and J by 2 bases, with 9 bases between them. This CDR3 region has 15 residues. Per the germline V gene, CDR1 is MNHNY and CDR2 is SVGAGI (reference sequence). DNA for the CDR3: TGTGCCAGCAGTTACTTGGGCGTCACCTACAATGAGCAGTTCTTC. It is translated as CASSYLGVTYNEQFF.

The chain joins TRBV7-8 to TRBJ2-7; no definite D call. CDR1 is SGHVS, CDR2 FQNEAQ, per germline. V was trimmed by 1 base and J by 2 bases, leaving 6 bases between them. The CDR3 is 13 residues long. The CDR3 nucleotides read TGTGCCAGCAGCTTAGACTACCCCTACGAGCAGTACTTC. This gives the protein CASSLDYPYEQYF. Full variable domain (outside the CDR3, taken from reference TRBV7-8 and TRBJ2-7): GAGVSQSPRYKVAKRGQDVALRCDPISGHVSLFWYQQALGQGPEFLTYFQNEAQLDKSGLPSDRFFAERPEGSVSTLKIQRTQQEDSAVYLCASSLDYPYEQYFGPGTRLTVT.

The chain employs TRBV18 and TRBJ2-2; D gene ambiguous. V was trimmed by 3 bases and J by 4 bases, leaving 12 bases between them. The CDR3 extends over 15 amino acids. Germline CDR1 and CDR2: KGHSH and LQKENI. The chain's CDR3 is CASSPAKGGTGELFF. CDR3 nucleotide sequence: TGTGCCAGCTCACCGGCGAAGGGTGGCACCGGGGAGCTGTTTTTT. Filled out from reference TRBV18 and TRBJ2-2, the complete variable domain reads NAGVMQNPRHLVRRRGQEARLRCSPMKGHSHVYWYRQLPEEGLKFMVYLQKENIIDESGMPKERFSAEFPKEGPSILRIQQVVRGDSAAYFCASSPAKGGTGELFFGEGSRLTVL.

This clone is labeled medium-sized. The rearrangement uses TRBV4-1 and TRBJ2-7; D gene ambiguous. V shed 4 bases and J shed 1 base, with 20 bases lying between them. From germline, CDR1 is MGHRA and CDR2 YSYEKL. This CDR3 contains 17 residues. CDR3: CASSRSSGVLGSYEQYF. The DNA of the CDR3 is TGCGCCAGCAGCCGATCCTCGGGCGTACTGGGGTCCTACGAGCAGTACTTC.